These 28 T cell receptor beta chains came from one sample sequenced in a study of blood T cell repertoires in COVID-19. Sequenced by immunoSEQ multiplex PCR; TCRdb stores in-frame clones only, minus some. The sample has 90,000 to 130,000 clones; 75% to 90% are singletons. Sequences were obtained from peripheral blood. The receptors derive from a woman between 65 and 79 years old with acute or convalescent COVID-19.

This clone appeared a few times. The chain joins TRBV28 to TRBJ1-1; TRBD1 matches 7 bases. The CDR3 runs 15 residues. V dropped 0 bases and J dropped 1; count of bases not matched to a gene: 2. Germline V gene data show CDR1 as MDHEN and CDR2 as SYDVKM. Written as DNA, the CDR3 is TGTGCCAGCAGTTTATGGGACAGGTGGAACACTGAAGCTTTCTTT. This codes for CASSLWDRWNTEAFF.

The V gene is TRBV19, the J gene TRBJ2-5; 9 bases fit TRBD1. This CDR3 has 14 residues. Germline CDR1 is LNHDA and CDR2 is SQIVND (reference sequence). The V and J ends lost 5 bases and 2 bases, in that order; junction bases with no gene match: 3. The CDR3 nucleotides are TGTGCCAGTAGTTTTGGACAGGGGCAAGAGACCCAGTACTTC. This encodes CASSFGQGQETQYF.

The count of this clone is one. V gene TRBV18 combines with J gene TRBJ1-5; 8 bases align to TRBD1. J gave up 3 bases and V 6 bases, and 7 bases lay outside the gene matches. Germline CDR1 KGHSH, CDR2 LQKENI. The CDR3 is 15 residues long. The CDR3 DNA sequence: TGTGCCAGCTCGCGGGGACAGGAAAACAATCAGCCCCAGCATTTT. Protein: CASSRGQENNQPQHF.

CDR3 bases: TGCAGCGTCAGGGTCGGGGAGACCCAGTACTTC. This translates into CSVRVGETQYF. The V gene is TRBV29-1, the J gene TRBJ2-5; D perhaps matches TRBD1 (5 bases). V lost 6 bases to trimming and J lost 5 bases, with 10 bases between them. Germline V CDR1 and CDR2: SQVTM, ANQGSEA. CDR3 length: 11 amino acids.

This clone was found once. V is TRBV11-2 and J is TRBJ1-1; unclear D gene. Germline CDR1 is SGHAT and CDR2 is FQNNGV. The CDR3 consists of 13 residues. Trimming shortened V by 3 bases and J by 2 bases, and 7 bases separated the two germline ends. The CDR3 is CASSLSRNTEAFF. The CDR3 DNA follows: TGTGCCAGCAGCTTGAGTCGTAACACTGAAGCTTTCTTT.

In nucleotides, the CDR3 is TGTGCCAGCAGCTTAGTAGGGACAGTGAACACTGAAGCTTTCTTT. Translated: CASSLVGTVNTEAFF. The chain uses TRBV11-2 and TRBJ1-1; 7 positions agree with TRBD1. After removal of 1 base from V and 0 bases from J, the junction contained 2 bases not matched to a gene. CDR1 is SGHAT, CDR2 FQNNGV, per germline. CDR3 length: 15 residues.

This rearrangement joins TRBV19 to TRBJ1-6, with 8 bases matching TRBD1. J gave up 6 bases and V 11 bases, and 9 bases lay outside the gene matches. CDR1 is LNHDA and CDR2 is SQIVND in the germline V gene (reference sequence). The CDR3 extends over 14 amino acids. The CDR3 region has the DNA TGTGCCTCCGGAACGGGACAGGTTAATTCACCCCTCCACTTT. This codes for CASGTGQVNSPLHF.

This chain uses TRBV3-1 (or the pseudogene TRBV3-2) with TRBJ2-7; 7 positions match TRBD1. The CDR3 extends over 13 amino acids. Unmatched junction bases numbered 6, after V lost 4 bases and J lost 6 bases. The germline CDR1 and CDR2 sequences are LGHDT and YNNKEL (reference sequence). This CDR3 reads CASSLTGLGEQYF. The CDR3, as DNA: TGTGCCAGCAGCCTGACAGGGTTGGGCGAGCAGTACTTC.

The chain uses TRBV19 and TRBJ2-3; D possibly corresponds to TRBD2 (5 bases). Deletions cut 3 bases from V and 3 bases from J, with 10 bases between. The CDR3 runs to 14 residues. Germline CDR1 reads LNHDA; CDR2 reads SQIVND (reference sequence). CDR3 bases: TGTGCCAGTAGTATGGGGAGTTCGACAGATACGCAGTATTTT. Residues: CASSMGSSTDTQYF.

The chain is built from TRBV28 and TRBJ2-1, with 10 bases matching TRBD1. The CDR3 has 17 residues. Germline-derived CDR1 and CDR2 are MDHEN and SYDVKM. V lost 6 bases and J lost 8; bases outside the gene matches: 16. The CDR3 reads CASSLKGMGQGRHEQFF. The CDR3 DNA reads TGTGCCAGCAGCTTAAAAGGTATGGGACAGGGGAGGCATGAGCAGTTCTTC.

This chain joins TRBV5-8 and TRBJ1-1; TRBD1 matches 8 bases. The ends lost 2 bases at V and 1 base at J; junction bases unmatched: 7. The CDR3 runs 16 residues. Germline V CDR1 and CDR2: SGHTS, YDEGEE. The CDR3 reads CASSFITGGRNTEAFF. The CDR3 DNA follows: TGTGCCAGCAGCTTTATTACAGGGGGGAGGAACACTGAAGCTTTCTTT.

This clone was observed a single time. This sequence joins TRBV12-3 or TRBV12-4 and TRBJ1-2; D is uncertain. V lost 10 bases, J lost 5 bases, and 14 bases lay in between. The CDR3 contains 12 residues. The CDR3 region is CAIYLGGYGYTF. CDR3 nucleotides: TGTGCCATCTACCTGGGAGGATATGGCTACACCTTC.

This chain uses TRBV9 with TRBJ2-2, with unresolved D. The CDR3 totals 14 residues. CDR1 and CDR2 from the germline V gene are SGDLS and YYNGEE. V lost 0 bases and J lost 1, with 4 bases in between. CDR3 nucleotide sequence: TGTGCCAGCAGCGTAGCTTTGAACACCGGGGAGCTGTTTTTT. This codes for CASSVALNTGELFF. Looking up the rest from reference TRBV9 and TRBJ2-2 gives the full variable domain: DSGVTQTPKHLITATGQRVTLRCSPRSGDLSVYWYQQSLDQGLQFLIQYYNGEERAKGNILERFSAQQFPDLHSELNLSSLELGDSALYFCASSVALNTGELFFGEGSRLTVL.

This chain connects TRBV5-5 to TRBJ2-7, with TRBD1 matching 8 bases. The CDR3 is 15 residues long. Germline V gene data show CDR1 as SGHKS and CDR2 as YYEKEE (reference sequence). The ends lost 0 bases at V and 4 bases at J; junction bases unmatched: 6. The CDR3 DNA reads TGTGCCAGCAGCTTGGTGGGACAGGTCCAGTACGAGCAGTACTTC. As protein: CASSLVGQVQYEQYF.

The chain is built from TRBV11-2 and TRBJ2-1; 11 bases match TRBD1. The germline gives CDR1 SGHAT, CDR2 FQNNGV. V shed 6 bases and J 9 bases; nucleotides not matched to a gene: 10. The CDR3 spans 15 residues. CDR3 protein: CASRRLGQGVGEQFF. CDR3 nucleotides: TGTGCCAGCAGGAGGCTGGGACAGGGGGTAGGTGAGCAGTTCTTC. Based on the CDR3 plus reference TRBV11-2 and TRBJ2-1, the full variable domain is EAGVAQSPRYKIIEKRQSVAFWCNPISGHATLYWYQQILGQGPKLLIQFQNNGVVDDSQLPKDRFSAERLKGVDSTLKIQPAKLEDSAVYLCASRRLGQGVGEQFFGPGTRLTVL.

This clone was counted a few times. The chain carries TRBV6-6 and TRBJ2-1; TRBD1 is a possible D gene (6 bases). The germline V and J ends were trimmed by 7 bases and 4 bases, with 14 bases remaining between them. CDR1 and CDR2 from the germline V gene are MNHNY and SVGAGI (reference sequence). This CDR3 is 14 amino acids long. This CDR3 is CASKTGTTYNEQFF. CDR3 DNA sequence: TGTGCCAGCAAGACGGGGACAACTTACAATGAGCAGTTCTTC.

This sequence joins TRBV4-2 and TRBJ1-3; 7 bases fit TRBD1. Germline-derived CDR1 and CDR2 are LGHNA and YNFKEQ. The V segment lost 3 bases and the J segment 0 bases; nucleotides outside the gene matches: 5. The CDR3 runs to 16 residues. The CDR3 loop is CASSQMTGTSGNTIYF. CDR3 sequence (DNA): TGTGCCAGCAGCCAGATGACAGGGACCTCTGGAAACACCATATATTTT.

This clone was counted a few times. The chain employs TRBV30 and TRBJ1-2; unclear D gene. Germline assignment: CDR1 GTSNPN and CDR2 SVGIG (reference sequence). The CDR3 extends over 13 amino acids. Trimming took 4 bases from V and 2 from J, leaving 11 bases between them. CDR3 loop: CAWNPIVNYGYTF. CDR3 sequence (DNA): TGTGCCTGGAACCCGATAGTGAACTATGGCTACACCTTC.

This rearrangement joins TRBV6-5 to TRBJ1-2; a possible D gene is TRBD1 (6 bases). Trimming removed 6 bases at V and 8 bases at J, with 19 bases between. The CDR3 consists of 14 residues. Germline-derived CDR1 and CDR2 are MNHEY and SVGAGI. CDR3 bases: TGTGCCAGCAGCACCCAGGACAGCCTGCGGGGCTACACCTTC. Protein sequence: CASSTQDSLRGYTF.

This chain links TRBV7-3 with TRBJ1-2; weak D call: TRBD1 (5 bases). The CDR3 consists of 15 residues. V was shortened by 8 bases and J by 1 base, with 17 bases between the two germline ends. The germline V gene has CDR1 SGHTA and CDR2 FQGTGA. CDR3 sequence: CASSEGAPFNYGYTF. CDR3 bases: TGTGCCAGCTCTGAAGGGGCCCCTTTTAACTATGGCTACACCTTC.

The chain is built from TRBV7-3 and TRBJ1-1; D is unclear. The CDR3 contains 14 residues. CDR1 is SGHTA, CDR2 FQGTGA, per germline. Trimming removed 5 bases from V and 4 bases from J, with 14 bases in between. The CDR3 bases are TGTGCCAGCAGCCTCGGAGGAGGTCCCACTGAAGCTTTCTTT. Protein: CASSLGGGPTEAFF.

In its sample, this clone was seen once. The chain carries TRBV7-9 and TRBJ2-4; D gene ambiguous. The germline V and J ends were trimmed by 5 bases and 7 bases, with 9 bases remaining between them. In germline, CDR1 is SEHNR, CDR2 FQNEAQ (reference sequence). The CDR3 consists of 12 residues. The CDR3 loop reads CASSPNANIQYF. The CDR3 DNA follows: TGTGCCAGCAGCCCTAACGCCAACATTCAGTACTTC.

This clone has a single count. J is TRBJ2-7 and V is TRBV7-2; 11 bases line up with TRBD1. After removal of 5 bases from V and 1 base from J, the junction contained 16 bases not matched to a gene. Germline values: CDR1 SGHTA, CDR2 FQGNSA. This CDR3 is built from 19 residues. The CDR3 coding sequence is TGTGCCAGCAGCCCATATTGGACAGGGGGCGGTGGTTCTTCCTACGAGCAGTACTTC. Translation gives CASSPYWTGGGGSSYEQYF.

J is TRBJ2-1 and V is TRBV3-1 (or the pseudogene TRBV3-2), with TRBD2 matching 11 bases. Germline CDR1 is LGHDT and CDR2 is YNNKEL (reference sequence). The CDR3 is 15 residues long. Trimming took 9 bases from V and 7 from J; bases not matched to a gene: 11. The CDR3 nucleotides are TGTGCCAGTGATCTACTAGCGGGAGTTGGTAATGAGCAGTTCTTC. It specifies CASDLLAGVGNEQFF.

This clone appeared once. V gene TRBV10-3 combines with J gene TRBJ2-1, with 11 nucleotides matching TRBD2. The CDR3 sequence is 18 residues long. Germline values: CDR1 ENHRY, CDR2 SYGVKD. V lost 3 bases and J lost 6; bases outside the gene matches: 13. The CDR3 DNA is TGTGCCATCAGTGAAAATCTGTTTGTACTAGCGGGGGCCAATGAGCAGTTCTTC. This gives the protein CAISENLFVLAGANEQFF.

In this sample, this clone turned up once. This chain joins TRBV2 and TRBJ1-5; D remains ambiguous. The CDR3 contains 12 residues. Germline CDR1 is SNHLY and CDR2 is FYNNEI. Between the trimmed V and J ends, which lost 8 bases and 4 bases, there was a span of 9 bases. The CDR3 coding sequence is TGTGCCAGCTCGCGGGATAATCAGCCCCAGCATTTT. This codes for CASSRDNQPQHF.

This chain connects TRBV5-6 to TRBJ1-3, with D tentatively TRBD1 (6 bases). Trimming stripped 5 bases from V and 0 bases from J, with 18 bases between. The CDR3 loop spans 17 amino acids. Germline-derived CDR1 and CDR2 are SGHDT and YYEEEE. CDR3 sequence: CASSYRTASYSGNTIYF. The CDR3 bases are TGTGCCAGCAGTTACAGGACAGCAAGCTACTCTGGAAACACCATATATTTT.

This clone showed up just a few times. The chain carries TRBV19 and TRBJ1-1; TRBD1 matches at 7 bases. The CDR3 length is 16 residues. Per germline, CDR1 LNHDA and CDR2 SQIVND (reference sequence). V dropped 3 bases and J dropped 0; count of bases not matched to a gene: 7. The CDR3, as DNA: TGTGCCAGTAGTATCTGGGGGACAGCTATGAACACTGAAGCTTTCTTT. Encoded protein: CASSIWGTAMNTEAFF.